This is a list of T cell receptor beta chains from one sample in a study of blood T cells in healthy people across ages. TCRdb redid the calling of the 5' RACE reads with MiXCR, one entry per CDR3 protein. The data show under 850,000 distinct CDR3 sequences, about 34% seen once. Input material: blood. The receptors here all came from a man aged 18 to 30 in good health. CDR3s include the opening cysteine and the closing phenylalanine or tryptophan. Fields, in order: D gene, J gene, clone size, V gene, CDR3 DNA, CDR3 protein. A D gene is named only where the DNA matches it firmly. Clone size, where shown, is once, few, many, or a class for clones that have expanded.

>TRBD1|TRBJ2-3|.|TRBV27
TGTGCCACCAGATCCCGGGACAGGTGGACAGATACGCAGTATTTT
CATRSRDRWTDTQYF
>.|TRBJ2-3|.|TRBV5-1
TGCGCCACCACCCCCGGCAGCTCTAGCACAGATACGCAGTATTTT
CATTPGSSSTDTQYF
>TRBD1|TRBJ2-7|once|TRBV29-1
TGCAGCGTTGATCGGCGGACAGGGTTCTACGAGCAGTACTTC
CSVDRRTGFYEQYF
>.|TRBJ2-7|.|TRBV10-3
TGTGCCATCAGGGGGACTGGGAGCTCCTACGAGCAGTACTTC
CAIRGTGSSYEQYF
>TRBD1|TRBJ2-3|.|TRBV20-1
TGCAGTGCTCCCAGACAGGGAGTCACAGATACGCAGTATTTT
CSAPRQGVTDTQYF
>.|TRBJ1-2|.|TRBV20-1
TGCAGTACTAGCCTTGGGGACTCCGGATATGGCTACACCTTC
CSTSLGDSGYGYTF
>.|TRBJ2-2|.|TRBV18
TGTGCCAGCTCAGATGGACGGCACACCGGGGAGCTGTTTTTT
CASSDGRHTGELFF
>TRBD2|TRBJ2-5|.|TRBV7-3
TGTGCCAGCAGCTTACGGGAGGGTACCCTCCACAATGAGCAGTACTTC
CASSLREGTLHNEQYF
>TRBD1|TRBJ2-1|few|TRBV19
TGTGCCAGTAGTCCGTGGACAGGGGAGGAGTTCTTC
CASSPWTGEEFF
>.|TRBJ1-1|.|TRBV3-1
TGTGCCCCAACCTGGGACACTGAAGCTTTCTTT
CAPTWDTEAFF
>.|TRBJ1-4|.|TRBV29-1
TGCAGCGTTGTCTCCCTTGAAAAACTGTTTTTT
CSVVSLEKLFF
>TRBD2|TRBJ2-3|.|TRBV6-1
TGTGCCAGCAGCGCGCTCGGGGGGAACACAGATACGCAGTATTTT
CASSALGGNTDTQYF
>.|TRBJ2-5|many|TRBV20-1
TGCAGTGCTGGCCTAGAAGAGACCCAGTACTTC
CSAGLEETQYF
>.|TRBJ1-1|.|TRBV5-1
TGCGCCAGCAGCTTGGTGCCAGATAAAATGAACACTGAAGCTTTCTTT
CASSLVPDKMNTEAFF
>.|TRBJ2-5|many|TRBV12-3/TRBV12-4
TGTGCCAGCAGGGTTGGAGAGACCCAGTACTTC
CASRVGETQYF
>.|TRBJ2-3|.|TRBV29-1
TGCAGCCCTGACGTAGGAGTGGAACCAGATACGCAGTATTTT
CSPDVGVEPDTQYF
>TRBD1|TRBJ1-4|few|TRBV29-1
TGCAGCGTTGGGCCCGGGACAGTAAATGAAAAACTGTTTTTT
CSVGPGTVNEKLFF
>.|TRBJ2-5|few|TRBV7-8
TGTGCCAGCAGCCCGCACACAGGGCAAGAGACCCAGTACTTC
CASSPHTGQETQYF
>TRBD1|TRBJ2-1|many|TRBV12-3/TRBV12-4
TGTGCCAGCAGTTCAATCCGGGACAGGGGGCTTTACTCCTACAATGAGCAGTTCTTC
CASSSIRDRGLYSYNEQFF